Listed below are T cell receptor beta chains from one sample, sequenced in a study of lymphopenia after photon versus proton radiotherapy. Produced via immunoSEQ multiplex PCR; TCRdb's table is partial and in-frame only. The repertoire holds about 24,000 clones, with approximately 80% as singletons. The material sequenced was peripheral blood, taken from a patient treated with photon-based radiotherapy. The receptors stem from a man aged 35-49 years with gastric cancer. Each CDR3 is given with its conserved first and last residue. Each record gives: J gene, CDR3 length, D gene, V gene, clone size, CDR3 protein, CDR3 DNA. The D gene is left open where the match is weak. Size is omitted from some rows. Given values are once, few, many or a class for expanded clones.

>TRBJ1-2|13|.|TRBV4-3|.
CASSQVGAGGYTF
TGCGCCAGCAGCCAAGTAGGGGCCGGAGGCTACACCTTC
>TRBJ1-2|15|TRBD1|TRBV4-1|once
CASSQPSGGLRGYTF
TGCGCCAGCAGCCAACCTTCAGGGGGCCTTAGGGGCTACACCTTC
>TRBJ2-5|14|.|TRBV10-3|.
CAISVGQDQETQYF
TGTGCCATCAGTGTCGGGCAGGATCAAGAGACCCAGTACTTC
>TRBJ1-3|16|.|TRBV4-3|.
CASSHNREEVGNTIYF
TGCGCCAGCAGCCACAACAGGGAGGAGGTTGGAAACACCATATATTTT
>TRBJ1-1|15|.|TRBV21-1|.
CASSYRTGTNTEAFF
TGTGCCAGCAGTTACCGGACAGGGACGAACACTGAAGCTTTCTTT
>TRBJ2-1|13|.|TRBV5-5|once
CASSWGPLDEQFF
TGTGCCAGCAGCTGGGGTCCTTTGGATGAGCAGTTCTTC
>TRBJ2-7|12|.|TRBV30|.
CALEGGGYEQYF
TGTGCCTTGGAGGGGGGCGGATACGAGCAGTACTTC
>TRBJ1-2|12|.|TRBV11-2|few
CASSKGNYGYTF
TGTGCCAGCAGCAAGGGTAACTATGGCTACACCTTC
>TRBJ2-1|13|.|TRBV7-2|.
CASSAAIHNEQFF
TGTGCCAGCAGCGCCGCGATTCACAATGAGCAGTTCTTC
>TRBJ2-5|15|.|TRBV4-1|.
CASSQADRTQETQYF
TGCGCCAGCAGCCAAGCCGACAGGACGCAAGAGACCCAGTACTTC
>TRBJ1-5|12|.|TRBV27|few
CASSLLGEPQHF
TGTGCCAGCAGTTTACTCGGGGAGCCCCAGCATTTT
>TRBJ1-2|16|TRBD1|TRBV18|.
CASSPPRDRVDYGYTF
TGTGCCAGCTCACCACCGAGGGACAGGGTGGACTATGGCTACACCTTC
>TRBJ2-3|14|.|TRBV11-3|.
CASSPSLDTDTQYF
TGTGCCAGCAGCCCCTCTCTAGATACAGATACGCAGTATTTT
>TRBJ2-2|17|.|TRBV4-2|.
CASSQDRAPSLAGELFF
TGTGCCAGCAGCCAAGATCGGGCGCCCTCCTTAGCCGGGGAGCTGTTTTTT
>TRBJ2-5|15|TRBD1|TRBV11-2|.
CASSFTGGRQETQYF
TGTGCCAGCAGCTTTACAGGGGGTCGGCAAGAGACCCAGTACTTC
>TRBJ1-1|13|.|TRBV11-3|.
CASSLAPDTEAFF
TGTGCCAGCAGCTTAGCCCCCGACACTGAAGCTTTCTTT
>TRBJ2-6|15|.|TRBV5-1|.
CASNSNVRGANVLTF
TGCGCCAGCAACTCTAATGTGAGAGGGGCCAACGTCCTGACTTTC
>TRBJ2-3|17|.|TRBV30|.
CAWSPISTEFYTDTQYF
TGTGCCTGGAGTCCTATCTCGACAGAGTTCTACACAGATACGCAGTATTTT
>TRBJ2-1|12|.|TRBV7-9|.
CASRHRYNEQFF
TGTGCCAGCAGGCACAGGTACAATGAGCAGTTCTTC
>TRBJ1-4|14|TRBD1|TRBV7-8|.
CASSVQGAVEKLFF
TGTGCCAGCAGCGTACAGGGGGCGGTTGAAAAACTGTTTTTT
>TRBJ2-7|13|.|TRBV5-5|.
CASSFGQSYEQYF
TGTGCCAGCAGCTTCGGACAGAGCTACGAGCAGTACTTC
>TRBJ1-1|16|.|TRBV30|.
CAWSVHGLTGATEAFF
TGTGCCTGGAGTGTACATGGATTGACGGGCGCCACTGAAGCTTTCTTT
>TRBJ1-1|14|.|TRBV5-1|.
CASSLAAVNTEAFF
TGCGCCAGCAGCTTGGCCGCGGTGAACACTGAAGCTTTCTTT
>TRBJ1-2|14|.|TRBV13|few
CASSAKTGPYGYTF
TGTGCCAGCAGCGCCAAGACTGGTCCCTATGGCTACACCTTC
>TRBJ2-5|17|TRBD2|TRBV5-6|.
CASSQLGTSGSQETQYF
TGTGCCAGCAGTCAGCTTGGGACTAGCGGGAGCCAAGAGACCCAGTACTTC
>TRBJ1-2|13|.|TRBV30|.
CAWRIVQAGGYTF
TGTGCCTGGAGAATAGTCCAGGCTGGTGGCTACACCTTC
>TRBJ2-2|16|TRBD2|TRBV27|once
CASGIAGGPNTGELFF
TGTGCCAGCGGTATAGCGGGGGGACCGAACACCGGGGAGCTGTTTTTT
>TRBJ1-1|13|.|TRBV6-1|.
CASSILRGAEAFF
TGTGCCAGCAGCATCCTGAGGGGCGCTGAAGCTTTCTTT
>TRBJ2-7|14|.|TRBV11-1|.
CASSLVGNSREQYF
TGTGCCAGCAGCTTAGTAGGAAACTCGAGGGAGCAGTACTTC
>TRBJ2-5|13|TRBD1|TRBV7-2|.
CASSPGTGGTQYF
TGTGCCAGCAGCCCCGGGACAGGCGGGACCCAGTACTTC
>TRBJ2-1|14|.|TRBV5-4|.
CASSLGLKTNEQFF
TGTGCCAGCAGCTTGGGGCTAAAGACTAATGAGCAGTTCTTC
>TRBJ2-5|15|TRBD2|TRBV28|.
CASRTSGGRQETQYF
TGTGCCAGCAGAACTAGCGGGGGGCGTCAAGAGACCCAGTACTTC
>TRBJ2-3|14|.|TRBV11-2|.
CASSLGQSTDTQYF
TGTGCCAGCAGCTTAGGACAGAGCACAGATACGCAGTATTTT
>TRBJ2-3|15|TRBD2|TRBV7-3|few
CASSLSVAGGNTQYF
TGTGCCAGCAGCTTAAGTGTAGCGGGGGGCAATACGCAGTATTTT
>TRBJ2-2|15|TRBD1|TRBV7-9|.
CASSEAGGLSGELFF
TGTGCCAGCAGCGAGGCAGGGGGTCTGTCCGGGGAGCTGTTTTTT
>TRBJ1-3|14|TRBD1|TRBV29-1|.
CSVAPQGGGNTIYF
TGCAGCGTGGCCCCACAGGGGGGCGGAAACACCATATATTTT
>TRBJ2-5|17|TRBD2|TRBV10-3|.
CAISEPISGGLLETQYF
TGTGCCATCAGTGAGCCAATTAGCGGGGGCCTCCTCGAGACCCAGTACTTC
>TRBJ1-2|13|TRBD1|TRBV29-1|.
CSVVRGVDYGYTF
TGCAGCGTTGTCAGGGGGGTGGACTATGGCTACACCTTC
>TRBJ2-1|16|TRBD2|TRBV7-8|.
CASTPLGQRGANEQFF
TGTGCCAGCACCCCTTTGGGCCAGCGGGGAGCTAATGAGCAGTTCTTC
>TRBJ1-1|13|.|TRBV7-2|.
CASSSGPNSEAFF
TGTGCCAGCAGCTCGGGACCTAACTCTGAAGCTTTCTTT
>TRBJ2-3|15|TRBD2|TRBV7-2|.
CASSLGAGVTDTQYF
TGTGCCAGCAGCTTAGGAGCGGGGGTAACAGATACGCAGTATTTT
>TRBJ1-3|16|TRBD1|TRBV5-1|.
CASSQNTGESGNTIYF
TGCGCCAGCAGCCAAAATACAGGGGAGTCTGGAAACACCATATATTTT
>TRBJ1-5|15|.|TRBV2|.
CASSQTGVSNQPQHF
TGTGCCAGCAGCCAAACCGGGGTTTCCAATCAGCCCCAGCATTTT
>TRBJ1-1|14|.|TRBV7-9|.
CASSLTRGSTEAFF
TGTGCCAGCAGCTTAACCAGGGGTTCCACTGAAGCTTTCTTT
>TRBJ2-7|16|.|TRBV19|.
CASILNWGLGFCEQYF
TGTGCCAGTATACTGAATTGGGGTTTAGGATTTTGCGAGCAGTACTTC
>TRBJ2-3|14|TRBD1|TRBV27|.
CASSFNRGTDTQYF
TGTGCCAGCAGTTTTAACAGGGGGACAGATACGCAGTATTTT
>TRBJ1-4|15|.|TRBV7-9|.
CASSLSQGLEEKLFF
TGTGCCAGCAGCTTATCACAGGGTCTGGAGGAAAAACTGTTTTTT
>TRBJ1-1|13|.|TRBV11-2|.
CASSQGGATEAFF
TGTGCCAGCAGCCAAGGTGGGGCCACTGAAGCTTTCTTT
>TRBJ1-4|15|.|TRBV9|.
CASSPGRITNEKLFF
TGTGCCAGCAGCCCCGGACGGATAACTAATGAAAAACTGTTTTTT
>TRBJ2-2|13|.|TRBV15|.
CATSTDSSRELFF
TGTGCCACCAGCACGGACAGTAGTCGGGAGCTGTTTTTT
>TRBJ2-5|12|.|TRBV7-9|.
CASSLVGETQYF
TGTGCCAGCAGCTTAGTCGGGGAGACCCAGTACTTC
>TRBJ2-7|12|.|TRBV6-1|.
CASSPSGYEQYF
TGTGCCAGCAGTCCATCGGGGTACGAGCAGTACTTC
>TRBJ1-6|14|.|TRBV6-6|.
CASSSPRGDTPLHF
TGTGCCAGCAGTTCCCCAAGGGGTGACACACCCCTCCACTTT
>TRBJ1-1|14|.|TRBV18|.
CASSPQGALGEAFF
TGTGCCAGCTCACCACAGGGTGCACTCGGGGAAGCTTTCTTT
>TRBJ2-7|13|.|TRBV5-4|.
CASSRTGSYEQYF
TGTGCCAGCAGCCGGACGGGATCCTACGAGCAGTACTTC
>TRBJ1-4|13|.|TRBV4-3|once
CASSQEGGEKLFF
TGCGCCAGCAGCCAAGAGGGGGGGGAAAAACTGTTTTTT
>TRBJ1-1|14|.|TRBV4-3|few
CASSEGRGGIEAFF
TGCGCCAGCAGCGAAGGACGGGGAGGCATCGAAGCTTTCTTT
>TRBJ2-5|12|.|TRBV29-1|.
CSVRRQDETQYF
TGCAGCGTCCGAAGACAGGACGAGACCCAGTACTTC
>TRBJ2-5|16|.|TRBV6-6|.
CASSPGRANDWETQYF
TGTGCCAGCAGTCCCGGCAGGGCCAACGATTGGGAGACCCAGTACTTC